The 13 T cell receptor beta chains below were found in one sample sequenced in a study of blood T cell repertoires in COVID-19. Data came from immunoSEQ multiplex PCR; TCRdb stores just in-frame clones and leaves some out. The sample carries over 350,000 clones, around 89% recorded once. Sequenced input: PBMCs or T cells enriched from blood (not recorded which). These TCRs come from a woman aged 30 to 39 with acute COVID-19.

The gene calls are TRBV28 and TRBJ1-1; TRBD1 is a possible D gene (6 bases). Trimming pared 4 bases from V and 1 base from J, leaving 13 bases between. Germline loops: CDR1 MDHEN, CDR2 SYDVKM. The CDR3 is made up of 15 amino acids. The CDR3 bases are TGTGCCAGCAGTTCAATGGGACAAAAGAACACTGAAGCTTTCTTT. Translated, it gives CASSSMGQKNTEAFF.

This clone was recorded once. The chain links TRBV4-3 to TRBJ1-4; 7 bases agree with TRBD1. In germline, CDR1 is LGHNA, CDR2 YSLEER. This CDR3 spans 13 amino acids. Trimming removed 6 bases from V and 3 bases from J; junction bases left unmatched: 1. In nucleotides, the CDR3 is TGCGCCAGCAGGGGACAGCCTAATGAAAAACTGTTTTTT. Protein sequence: CASRGQPNEKLFF.

The chain joins TRBV5-1 to TRBJ1-2; 8 bases fit TRBD1. The CDR3 extends over 14 amino acids. The trim removed 4 bases at V and 4 bases at J, leaving 6 bases unmatched. Per germline, CDR1 SGHRS and CDR2 YFSETQ. DNA for the CDR3: TGCGCCAGCAGCGTGCAGGGGGCTGGCTATGGCTACACCTTC. Translation: CASSVQGAGYGYTF.

CDR3: CASSVGLAGREQYF. The CDR3 DNA follows: TGTGCCAGCAGTGTGGGACTAGCGGGGCGGGAGCAGTACTTC. The chain uses TRBV27 and TRBJ2-7; 13 bases match TRBD2. The CDR3 spans 14 residues. The V and J ends lost 5 bases and 7 bases, in that order; junction bases with no gene match: 5. Germline CDR1 MNHEY, CDR2 SMNVEV (reference sequence).

Concerning this clone: Its ends do not fully match the called genes, so a read error is possible. V and J are TRBV2 and TRBJ2-7; D not certain. This CDR3 comprises 11 residues. The germline CDR1 and CDR2 sequences are SNHLY and FYNNEI. CDR3 DNA: TGTGCCAGCTCAAGCTCCAACGAGCAGTACTTC. Its protein product is CASSSSNEQYF.

The chain couples TRBV11-1 to TRBJ1-6; TRBD1 agrees at 11 bases. Losses at the gene ends were 5 bases for V and 9 bases for J; bases not matched to a gene: 9. Germline V gene data show CDR1 as SGHAT and CDR2 as FQDESV (reference sequence). The CDR3 has 16 amino acids. DNA of the CDR3: TGTGCCAGCAGCCCGGGCCGGGACAGGGGGGGTTCACCCCTCCACTTT. Translating it yields CASSPGRDRGGSPLHF.

The chain is built from TRBV6-5 and TRBJ1-2, with 9 bases aligning to TRBD1. Germline-derived CDR1 and CDR2 are MNHEY and SVGAGI. The CDR3 length is 14 residues. The J segment lost 1 base and the V segment lost 6 bases, leaving 3 bases of the junction unmatched. Here the CDR3 DNA reads TGTGCCAGCAGGGAGGACAGGGGTAACTATGGCTACACCTTC. Its protein is CASREDRGNYGYTF.

J is TRBJ2-7 and V is TRBV19; perhaps TRBD1 as D (7 bases). From germline, CDR1 is LNHDA and CDR2 SQIVND (reference sequence). This CDR3 has 15 residues. V lost 4 bases to trimming and J lost 2 bases, with 15 bases between them. The CDR3 DNA sequence: TGTGCCAGTAGTAGAGGAGGGGGCTCTACCTACGAGCAGTACTTC. Translation gives CASSRGGGSTYEQYF.

The chain links TRBV6-2 or TRBV6-3 to TRBJ1-2; 10 bases map to TRBD1. The CDR3 consists of 15 residues. Germline V lookup: CDR1 MNHEY, CDR2 SVGEGT. V was clipped by 5 bases and J by 6 bases; unmatched bases: 9. The CDR3 DNA reads as TGTGCCAGCAGTACCCCGAGGGGACAGGGGAATGGCTACACCTTC. This translates into CASSTPRGQGNGYTF.

This chain joins TRBV3-1 (or the pseudogene TRBV3-2) and TRBJ2-1; 8 bases line up with TRBD1. Unmatched junction bases numbered 4, after V lost 4 bases and J lost 5 bases. In germline, CDR1 is LGHDT, CDR2 YNNKEL (reference sequence). CDR3 size: 14 residues. In DNA, the CDR3 is TGTGCCAGCAGCCGGACAGGGACGAACAATGAGCAGTTCTTC. This encodes CASSRTGTNNEQFF.

The chain couples TRBV5-1 to TRBJ2-3; D is unclear. V was trimmed by 1 base and J by 0 bases, leaving 6 bases between them. The germline V gene has CDR1 SGHRS and CDR2 YFSETQ. The CDR3 is 14 residues long. CDR3 nucleotide sequence: TGCGCCAGCAGCTTGCGTCCTAGCACAGATACGCAGTATTTT. Its translation: CASSLRPSTDTQYF. The whole variable domain, remainder taken from reference TRBV5-1 and TRBJ2-3, is KAGVTQTPRYLIKTRGQQVTLSCSPISGHRSVSWYQQTPGQGLQFLFEYFSETQRNKGNFPGRFSGRQFSNSRSEMNVSTLELGDSALYLCASSLRPSTDTQYFGPGTRLTVL.

J is TRBJ2-1 and V is TRBV6-6, with unresolved D. The CDR3 totals 14 residues. Germline V lookup: CDR1 MNHNY, CDR2 SVGAGI (reference sequence). V was pared by 0 bases and J by 10 bases, with 13 bases between. The CDR3 region has the DNA TGTGCCAGCAGTTACTCGTTCCGGTTTGAGGAGCAGTTCTTC. This gives the protein CASSYSFRFEEQFF.

V usage is TRBV7-2 and J usage is TRBJ2-1; tentatively, D is TRBD2 (5 bases). There are 14 residues in the CDR3. Per germline, CDR1 SGHTA and CDR2 FQGNSA. Trimming took 4 bases from V and 7 from J, leaving 14 bases between them. The CDR3 DNA is TGTGCCAGCAGCTCCTTATCCGGGAAAAATGAGCAGTTCTTC. As protein: CASSSLSGKNEQFF.